This TCR beta chain was obtained from a study of beta chain features in type 1 diabetes. Overall study findings and caveats: Equally in patients and controls, PCR might preferentially amplify shorter templates. Shorter TCRB CDR3s, moderately but significantly so, marked every one of the four CD4+ subsets in Type 1 diabetes patients.

This clone was counted a few times. The antigen is not known. The whole isolated RNA underwent reverse transcription, so sequencing captured expressed TCRB transcripts. Data came from immunoSEQ multiplex PCR; TCRdb stores just in-frame clones and leaves some out. The sample has some 410,000 clones, about 10% seen once. This CDR3 is 13 amino acids long. Germline V gene sequence: CDR1 MDHEN, CDR2 SYDVKM. With V trimmed by 10 bases and J by 3 bases, 7 bases remained unmatched. Sorting based on CD45RO/CCR7/CD25/CD127/CD95/CD27 separated CD4+ naive, central memory, regulatory and stem cell-like memory cells. Purity (above 95%) was reached by all sorted populations.

The J gene is TRBJ2-3, the V gene TRBV28; 7 nucleotides line up with TRBD1. Sample: naive CD4+ T cells from blood. The clonotype originates from a woman under 30 in good health. The DNA for the CDR3 is TGTGCCACCACAGGGGTGCTGACAGATACGCAGTATTTT. Translating gives CATTGVLTDTQYF.